The sample holds a few counts of the clone carrying this T cell receptor (beta chain). Antigen unknown. Receiving focal radiation plus CTLA-4 blockade with ipilimumab were patients who had chemo-refractory metastatic non-small-cell lung cancer. Sequencing was performed with immunoSEQ multiplex PCR; in TCRdb, only in-frame clones are kept and a portion is missing. The sample lists about 88,000 clones, roughly 78% occurring once. This specimen comes from a study of radiotherapy plus CTLA-4 blockade in lung cancer. Overall study: An objective response was seen in 18% of patients, and disease control in about 31%. Notes on the study in general: After radiotherapy and ipilimumab, tumor-derived clones expanded in peripheral blood. According to reports, early shifts in blood T cell clones, alongside interferon-beta, forecast response most accurately.

The receptor was derived from a human donor with non-small cell lung cancer that progressed on radiotherapy plus ipilimumab. Source: peripheral blood, taken from a patient treated with radiotherapy plus ipilimumab.

CDR3: CASSQDPNSGNTIYF. The CDR3 nucleotides are TGCGCCAGCAGCCAAGATCCGAACTCTGGAAACACCATATATTTT. The chain carries TRBV4-3 and TRBJ1-3; D ambiguous. Per the germline V gene, CDR1 is LGHNA and CDR2 is YSLEER. Trimming removed 0 bases at V and 0 bases at J, with 6 bases between. The CDR3 loop spans 15 amino acids.